Following are 8 T cell receptor beta chains from one sample sequenced in a study of cytomegalovirus exposure and HLA in healthy donors. The PCR was carried out with 60 Vbeta primers and 13 Jbeta primers. Here immunoSEQ multiplex PCR was the method, and the copy in TCRdb shows in-frame clones only, minus some. The sample holds some 100,000 clones, around 75% seen once. Sequenced material: PBMCs. Receptors originate from a woman aged 18-29 years in good health and CMV-seropositive.

The V and J genes are TRBV6-1 and TRBJ2-7; a possible D gene is TRBD2 (6 bases). The CDR3 sequence is 12 residues long. V was shortened by 4 bases and J by 3 bases, with 7 bases between the two germline ends. Per germline, CDR1 MNHNS and CDR2 SASEGT. DNA of the CDR3: TGTGCCAGCAGTGCGACTAGCTACGAGCAGTACTTC. Translating gives CASSATSYEQYF.

The chain has TRBV7-2 and TRBJ2-1, with D hard to call. This CDR3 spans 13 amino acids. Trimming removed 2 bases from V and 7 bases from J, with 9 bases in between. The V gene's germline CDR1 is SGHTA and CDR2 FQGNSA. CDR3 in amino acids: CASSLFLRNEQFF. CDR3 nucleotides: TGTGCCAGCAGCTTATTCTTGAGAAATGAGCAGTTCTTC.

The CDR3 loop reads CASSAAGGSTDTQYF. In DNA, the CDR3 is TGCGCCAGCAGCGCGGCGGGCGGGAGCACAGATACGCAGTATTTT. The chain couples TRBV5-1 to TRBJ2-3, with D possibly matching TRBD2 (5 bases). Germline CDR1 is SGHRS and CDR2 is YFSETQ. The CDR3 runs to 15 residues. Between the trimmed V and J ends, which lost 4 bases and 0 bases, there was a span of 12 bases.

CDR3 sequence: CASSLGGEPGEQYF. As DNA, the CDR3 is TGTGCCAGCAGCTTAGGAGGAGAGCCGGGCGAGCAGTACTTC. The chain recombines TRBV7-6 with TRBJ2-7; no clear D. This CDR3 is 14 amino acids long. V was shortened by 1 base and J by 6 bases, with 13 bases between the two germline ends. Germline lookup yields CDR1 SGHVS and CDR2 FNYEAQ.

The chain carries TRBV6-6 and TRBJ2-7; possibly TRBD1 for D (6 bases). V lost 2 bases and J lost 3, with 11 bases in between. Germline CDR1 MNHNY, CDR2 SVGAGI (reference sequence). The CDR3 spans 14 residues. The CDR3 DNA reads as TGTGCCAGCAGTTACCTCAGGGGAGACTACGAGCAGTACTTC. Amino acids: CASSYLRGDYEQYF.

This clone has a handful of counts. The genes are TRBV27 and TRBJ2-1, with TRBD2 matching 13 bases. CDR3 size: 17 residues. Looked up from germline, CDR1 is MNHEY and CDR2 is SMNVEV (reference sequence). V shed 0 bases, J shed 9 bases, and the junction held 8 bases outside the gene matches. The CDR3 DNA reads TGTGCCAGCAGTTTATCGAGGACTAGCGGGAGTCAGGGTGAGCAGTTCTTC. This encodes CASSLSRTSGSQGEQFF.

This sequence joins TRBV7-9 and TRBJ2-7; 14 bases align to TRBD2. Germline CDR1 reads SEHNR; CDR2 reads FQNEAQ (reference sequence). V lost 5 bases, J lost 2 bases, and 14 bases stayed unmatched. This CDR3 comprises 19 residues. DNA for the CDR3: TGTGCCAGCAGCCCTCGAGGGACTAGCGGGAGAGCTTCCACCTACGAGCAGTACTTC. It codes for CASSPRGTSGRASTYEQYF.

This rearrangement joins TRBV7-3 to TRBJ2-7; the D gene is possibly TRBD2 (6 bases). This CDR3 comprises 14 residues. V shed 5 bases and J shed 6 bases, with 17 bases lying between them. Germline V gene data show CDR1 as SGHTA and CDR2 as FQGTGA. The CDR3 sequence: CASSQTGEWSEQYF. CDR3 DNA: TGTGCCAGCAGCCAAACGGGGGAGTGGTCCGAGCAGTACTTC.